This T cell receptor (beta chain) was observed in a study of T cell responses to AZD1222 COVID-19 vaccine. This CDR3 is 16 amino acids long. Germline CDR1 and CDR2: SGHTA and FQGTGA. Trimming shortened V by 0 bases and J by 2 bases, and 13 bases separated the two germline ends. Sequenced by immunoSEQ multiplex PCR; TCRdb stores in-frame clones only, minus some. The sample has 150,000 to 180,000 clones, more than 75% seen once. V usage is TRBV7-3 and J usage is TRBJ1-2; a weak D match, TRBD1 (6 bases). This clonotype was sampled from an adult in good health. Sample: peripheral blood, taken on day 0 of AZD1222 vaccination. DNA for the CDR3: TGTGCCAGCAGCTTAACTGGGGGGGCGCCCAACTATGGCTACACCTTC. The encoded protein is CASSLTGGAPNYGYTF.